The next 31 T cell receptor beta chains were all read from a single sample in a study of cytomegalovirus exposure and HLA in healthy donors. Amplification used 60 Vbeta primers and 13 Jbeta primers. Profiling relied on immunoSEQ multiplex PCR, and the TCRdb table lists in-frame clones only, not all of them. The sample yields 200,000 to 250,000 clones, over 75% seen once. Sequenced: PBMCs. These receptor sequences come from a boy aged 5-17 years in good health and CMV-seronegative.

The genes are TRBV2 and TRBJ2-7; a weak D match, TRBD1 (5 bases). This CDR3 spans 15 amino acids. The germline gives CDR1 SNHLY, CDR2 FYNNEI. V lost 6 bases and J 2 bases, leaving 17 bases between the germline ends. CDR3 region: CASRAPSAGPYEQYF. Written as DNA, the CDR3 is TGTGCCAGCAGGGCCCCGTCGGCAGGGCCCTACGAGCAGTACTTC.

This clone showed up just a few times. Mismatch with germline at one junction end may stem from a read error. The rearrangement uses TRBV20-1 and TRBJ1-2, with TRBD1 matching 8 bases. Germline CDR1 is DFQATT and CDR2 is SNEGSKA (reference sequence). This CDR3 spans 11 amino acids. The chain's CDR3 is CSARTGTLHFF. Here the CDR3 DNA reads TGCAGTGCGAGGACAGGGACCCTGCACTTCTTC.

This clone was counted between two and nine times. The chain couples TRBV9 to TRBJ1-1; D is unclear. The V gene lost 3 bases and the J gene lost 0 bases, with 6 bases spanning the gap. Germline lookup yields CDR1 SGDLS and CDR2 YYNGEE. The CDR3 runs 13 residues. The CDR3 loop reads CASSAGMNTEAFF. The DNA for the CDR3 is TGTGCCAGCAGCGCCGGTATGAACACTGAAGCTTTCTTT.

This chain links TRBV5-6 with TRBJ1-1; D remains unclear. Trimming left V 1 base short and J 1 base short, with 8 bases between. Per the germline V gene, CDR1 is SGHDT and CDR2 is YYEEEE. The CDR3 length is 14 residues. CDR3 loop: CASSLRRRNTEAFF. The CDR3 bases are TGTGCCAGCAGCTTGCGGCGGAGGAACACTGAAGCTTTCTTT. Variable domain in full (rest from reference TRBV5-6 and TRBJ1-1): DAGVTQSPTHLIKTRGQQVTLRCSPKSGHDTVSWYQQALGQGPQFIFQYYEEEERQRGNFPDRFSGHQFPNYSSELNVNALLLGDSALYLCASSLRRRNTEAFFGQGTRLTVV.

This clone has more than one count but fewer than ten. DNA for the CDR3: TGTGCCTGGAGTGTACTGGGGCTGGGAACTGAAGCTTTCTTT. Translating gives CAWSVLGLGTEAFF. The V and J genes are TRBV30 and TRBJ1-1, with D possibly TRBD1 on 5 matching bases. The CDR3 contains 14 residues. Germline V gene data show CDR1 as GTSNPN and CDR2 as SVGIG (reference sequence). The V and J ends lost 0 bases and 5 bases respectively, with 13 bases between them.

This clone appeared a single time. The V call is TRBV5-1, the J call TRBJ2-5; perhaps TRBD1 as D (6 bases). Germline V gives CDR1 SGHRS, CDR2 YFSETQ. This CDR3 spans 14 amino acids. Trimming cost V 0 bases and J 5 bases, with 11 bases left between them. The CDR3 protein is CASSLEGGRETQYF. The DNA for the CDR3 is TGCGCCAGCAGCTTGGAAGGGGGACGGGAGACCCAGTACTTC.

The rearrangement joins TRBV27 to TRBJ2-5; D not certain. The DNA end favors TRBJ2-7, so the J call may be wrong. This CDR3 contains 14 residues. Germline V CDR1 and CDR2: MNHEY, SMNVEV (reference sequence). The CDR3 loop reads CASSLGQQAYEQYF. The CDR3 bases are TGTGCCAGCAGTTTAGGGCAGCAAGCCTACGAGCAGTACTTC.

The gene calls are TRBV29-1 and TRBJ2-1; TRBD2 matches at 9 bases. CDR1 is SQVTM and CDR2 is ANQGSEA in the germline V gene. Trimming at V came to 4 bases and at J to 5 bases, leaving 3 bases not matched to a gene. The CDR3 runs to 13 residues. The CDR3 loop reads CSVVPSGNNEQFF. Written as DNA, the CDR3 is TGCAGCGTTGTCCCTAGCGGGAACAATGAGCAGTTCTTC.

This clone has only a few counts. The chain's CDR3 is CASSLGGGTTYGYTF. For the CDR3, the DNA is TGTGCCAGCAGCTTAGGGGGGGGTACGACCTATGGCTACACCTTC. The chain uses TRBV11-3 and TRBJ1-2; weak D call: TRBD1 (5 bases). CDR1 SGHNT and CDR2 YENEEA come from the germline V gene. With 1 base removed from V and 4 bases from J, the gap between germline ends came to 13 bases. The CDR3 loop spans 15 amino acids.

In this sample, this clone turned up once. J is TRBJ1-4 and V is TRBV6-1, with unresolved D. V lost 6 bases to trimming and J lost 5 bases, with 16 bases between them. This CDR3 spans 15 amino acids. The germline gives CDR1 MNHNS, CDR2 SASEGT. DNA of the CDR3: TGTGCCAGCAGCGCGCTCAAGGCGGTAAATGAAAAACTGTTTTTT. Residues: CASSALKAVNEKLFF.

This clone came up a few times. The rearrangement uses TRBV27 and TRBJ1-6; a weak D match, TRBD1 (6 bases). V gave up 5 bases and J gave up 0 bases, with 14 bases separating them. Germline V gives CDR1 MNHEY, CDR2 SMNVEV (reference sequence). The CDR3 has 17 residues. CDR3 DNA sequence: TGTGCCAGCAGTCCCAGACAGGTCCTCTCCTATAATTCACCCCTCCACTTT. This codes for CASSPRQVLSYNSPLHF.

This clone has only a few counts. V and J are TRBV18 and TRBJ2-3, with 9 bases matching TRBD1. The CDR3 has 16 residues. CDR1 is KGHSH, CDR2 LQKENI, per germline. V shed 5 bases, J shed 4 bases, and the junction held 10 bases outside the gene matches. Written as DNA, the CDR3 is TGTGCCAGCTCATCGGGTTGGGACAGGGTGGCAGATACGCAGTATTTT. This sequence encodes CASSSGWDRVADTQYF.

The rearrangement joins TRBV5-6 to TRBJ1-2, with TRBD1 matching 7 bases. With V trimmed by 4 bases and J by 9 bases, 18 bases remained unmatched. From germline, CDR1 is SGHDT and CDR2 YYEEEE. The CDR3 is 16 residues long. The CDR3 loop is CASSPGTVQRLHSYTF. The CDR3 DNA follows: TGTGCCAGCAGCCCCGGGACAGTCCAAAGACTGCATAGCTACACCTTC.

This sequence joins TRBV7-9 and TRBJ2-5; 8 nucleotides align to TRBD1. This CDR3 is 15 amino acids long. The V segment lost 5 bases and the J segment 5 bases; nucleotides outside the gene matches: 10. From germline, CDR1 is SEHNR and CDR2 FQNEAQ (reference sequence). Written as DNA, the CDR3 is TGTGCCAGCAGCAAGATCAAGGACAGGGAGGAGACCCAGTACTTC. Protein product: CASSKIKDREETQYF.

The chain combines TRBV6-1 with TRBJ1-5; D not resolved. The CDR3 totals 13 residues. The V gene lost 2 bases and the J gene lost 7 bases, with 9 bases spanning the gap. Germline CDR1 and CDR2: MNHNS and SASEGT. CDR3 DNA sequence: TGTGCCAGCAGTGAAAGGGAGGAGCAGCCCCAGCATTTT. Translation gives CASSEREEQPQHF.

This clone appeared a single time. The V gene is TRBV6-5, the J gene TRBJ2-7; possibly TRBD2 for D (5 bases). This CDR3 is built from 12 residues. Germline loops: CDR1 MNHEY, CDR2 SVGAGI. V was pared by 5 bases and J by 5 bases, with 10 bases between. DNA of the CDR3: TGTGCCAGCAGTGCAACTAGTAACGAGCAGTACTTC. The encoded protein is CASSATSNEQYF.

This clone was seen only once. The chain combines TRBV19 with TRBJ1-2, with TRBD1 identical over 10 bases. V shed 1 base and J 0 bases; nucleotides not matched to a gene: 5. This CDR3 is 17 amino acids long. Germline V lookup: CDR1 LNHDA, CDR2 SQIVND (reference sequence). CDR3 sequence (DNA): TGTGCCAGTAGTATAGCTCGGGACAGGGGACCTAACTATGGCTACACCTTC. This gives the protein CASSIARDRGPNYGYTF.

The chain couples TRBV7-3 to TRBJ1-2; D is ambiguous. From germline, CDR1 is SGHTA and CDR2 FQGTGA. Deletions cut 2 bases from V and 1 base from J, with 8 bases between. This CDR3 contains 14 residues. DNA of the CDR3: TGTGCCAGCAGCTTAGGTCTAAGTAACTATGGCTACACCTTC. Its translation is CASSLGLSNYGYTF.

This clone has a handful of counts. The rearrangement uses TRBV6-5 and TRBJ2-7; the match to TRBD1 covers 8 bases. There are 14 residues in the CDR3. Germline V CDR1 and CDR2: MNHEY, SVGAGI. Trimming at V came to 6 bases and at J to 6 bases, leaving 10 bases not matched to a gene. CDR3 amino acids: CASSPDREAGEQYF. The DNA of the CDR3 is TGTGCCAGCAGCCCGGACAGGGAGGCTGGCGAGCAGTACTTC.

The rearrangement uses TRBV9 and TRBJ1-2; D unresolved. The CDR3 is 15 residues long. CDR1 and CDR2 from the germline V gene are SGDLS and YYNGEE. V shed 1 base and J shed 3 bases, with 13 bases lying between them. The CDR3 DNA follows: TGTGCCAGCAGCGTAAGTCATTCCGGTGACTATGGCTACACCTTC. It specifies CASSVSHSGDYGYTF.

The chain uses TRBV5-1 and TRBJ1-5, with 7 bases aligning to TRBD1. Looked up from germline, CDR1 is SGHRS and CDR2 is YFSETQ. The CDR3 runs 14 residues. V shed 2 bases, J shed 2 bases, and the junction held 1 base outside the gene matches. DNA for the CDR3: TGCGCCAGCAGCTTTACAGGGGGCAATCAGCCCCAGCATTTT. As protein: CASSFTGGNQPQHF.

For the CDR3, the DNA is TGTGCCACCGAGAGCACAGATACGCAGTATTTT. It codes for CATESTDTQYF. The rearrangement links TRBV9 to TRBJ2-3; D remains unclear. CDR1 and CDR2 (germline): SGDLS, YYNGEE. V was pared by 9 bases and J by 0 bases, with 5 bases between. The CDR3 is made up of 11 amino acids.

The rearrangement uses TRBV7-9 and TRBJ2-3; TRBD1 is a possible D gene (5 bases). Germline-derived CDR1 and CDR2 are SEHNR and FQNEAQ (reference sequence). The V and J ends lost 5 bases and 5 bases respectively, with 8 bases between them. CDR3 length: 12 amino acids. The CDR3 loop reads CASSQTVDTQYF. Here the CDR3 DNA reads TGTGCCAGCAGCCAGACAGTAGATACGCAGTATTTT.

This chain connects TRBV5-4 to TRBJ2-1; TRBD2 agrees at 8 bases. The CDR3 contains 14 residues. V shed 1 base and J 7 bases; nucleotides not matched to a gene: 4. Germline-derived CDR1 and CDR2 are SGHNT and YYREEE (reference sequence). Here the CDR3 DNA reads TGTGCCAGCAGCTTGACTAGCGGCCATAATGAGCAGTTCTTC. Amino acid sequence: CASSLTSGHNEQFF.

This chain connects TRBV30 to TRBJ1-1; D gene unclear. V gave up 0 bases and J gave up 1 base, with 15 bases separating them. CDR3 length equals 16 residues. Germline CDR1 is GTSNPN and CDR2 is SVGIG (reference sequence). CDR3 coding DNA: TGTGCCTGGAGTGTACTAGGGCCACGAGAGAACACTGAAGCTTTCTTT. This translates into CAWSVLGPRENTEAFF.

This clone was found once. The CDR3 protein is CASSFFLRTRGNEQFF. In DNA, the CDR3 is TGTGCCAGCAGTTTTTTTCTCCGCACCCGAGGCAATGAGCAGTTCTTC. This rearrangement joins TRBV27 to TRBJ2-1; D is unresolved. From germline, CDR1 is MNHEY and CDR2 SMNVEV (reference sequence). CDR3 size: 16 residues. Between the trimmed V and J ends, which lost 3 bases and 6 bases, there was a span of 18 bases.

This clone showed up just a few times. The rearrangement links TRBV4-1 to TRBJ1-2; 9 nucleotides match TRBD1. V shed 5 bases, J shed 12 bases, and the junction held 10 bases outside the gene matches. CDR1 is MGHRA, CDR2 YSYEKL, per germline. The CDR3 has 13 amino acids. CDR3: CASSSGQGRVHTF. The CDR3 coding sequence is TGCGCCAGCAGCTCGGGACAGGGAAGAGTGCACACCTTC.

The chain couples TRBV4-2 to TRBJ2-7; 9 bases map to TRBD2. Trimming removed 1 base from V and 3 bases from J; junction bases left unmatched: 10. CDR3 length: 17 amino acids. Germline CDR1 and CDR2: LGHNA and YNFKEQ. The CDR3 here is CASSQAGGRGEIYEQYF. The DNA of the CDR3 is TGTGCCAGCAGCCAAGCTGGCGGGAGGGGCGAGATCTACGAGCAGTACTTC.

The rearrangement joins TRBV6-6 to TRBJ1-2, with no clear D. Germline V gene sequence: CDR1 MNHNY, CDR2 SVGAGI (reference sequence). Trimming removed 2 bases at V and 6 bases at J, with 13 bases between. CDR3 length: 14 amino acids. The CDR3 DNA reads as TGTGCCAGCAGTTACGATCAGGCGGGTAATGGCTACACCTTC. Protein sequence: CASSYDQAGNGYTF.

The chain combines TRBV2 with TRBJ1-5, with 7 nucleotides matching TRBD1. Germline V lookup: CDR1 SNHLY, CDR2 FYNNEI. Trimming cost V 10 bases and J 6 bases; bases outside gene matches: 9. The CDR3 runs to 13 residues. CDR3 residues: CATSTGLGQPQHF. DNA of the CDR3: TGTGCCACCTCGACAGGGCTTGGTCAGCCCCAGCATTTT.

The rearrangement links TRBV13 to TRBJ1-4, with unresolved D. Looked up from germline, CDR1 is PRHDT and CDR2 is FYEKMQ (reference sequence). With 3 bases removed from V and 4 bases from J, the gap between germline ends came to 12 bases. The CDR3 totals 15 residues. For the CDR3, the DNA is TGTGCCAGCAGCTTGACGGCCGGGATTAATGAAAAACTGTTTTTT. This gives the protein CASSLTAGINEKLFF.